The text below deals with one TCR beta chain. Its antigen is not known. This sample was taken from a study of cytomegalovirus exposure and HLA in healthy donors. Findings and caveats of the study: In a later analysis, TCR beta V- and J-gene trimming showed a link to a missense DCLRE1C variant. Several of the most significant clusters were apparently associated with common viral pathogens in a later analysis.

Trimming pared 5 bases from V and 1 base from J, leaving 14 bases between. Germline V gene lookup returns CDR1 LNHDA and CDR2 SQIVND (reference sequence). CDR3 length: 15 amino acids. This PCR relied on a set of 60 Vbeta primers and 13 Jbeta primers. Sequencing used immunoSEQ multiplex PCR; TCRdb keeps in-frame clones, though not all of them. The sample holds approximately 76,000 clones, roughly 73% seen once. The V call is TRBV19, the J call TRBJ2-5; tentative D call: TRBD1 (5 bases). The sample was PBMCs. This sequence originates from a woman between 35 and 50 years old in good health and CMV-seropositive. CDR3 sequence reads: CASSYARQSQETQYF. The CDR3 DNA sequence: TGTGCCAGTAGTTATGCCCGACAGTCCCAAGAGACCCAGTACTTC.